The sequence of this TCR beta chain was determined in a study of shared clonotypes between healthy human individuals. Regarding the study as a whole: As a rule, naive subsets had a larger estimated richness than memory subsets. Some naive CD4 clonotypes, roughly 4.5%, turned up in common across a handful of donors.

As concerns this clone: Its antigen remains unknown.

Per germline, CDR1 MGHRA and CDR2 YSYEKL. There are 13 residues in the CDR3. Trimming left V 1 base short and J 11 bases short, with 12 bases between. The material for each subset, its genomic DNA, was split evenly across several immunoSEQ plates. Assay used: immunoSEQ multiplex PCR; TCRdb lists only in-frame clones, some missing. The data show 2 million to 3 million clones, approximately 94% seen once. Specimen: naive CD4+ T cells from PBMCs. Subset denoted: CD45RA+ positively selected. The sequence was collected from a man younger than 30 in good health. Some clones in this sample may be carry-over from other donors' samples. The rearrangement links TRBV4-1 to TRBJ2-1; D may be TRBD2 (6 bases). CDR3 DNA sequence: TGCGCCAGCAGCCAAGTACGGGACTTAAAGCAGTTCTTC. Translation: CASSQVRDLKQFF.